This entry describes one TCR beta chain. This clone was detected a few times. It lacks a known antigen. One base away there is no much larger clone; base qualities are not given. This entry belongs to a study of somatic mutations in T cells in chronic GVHD (dated by TCRdb to the early 2020s). Genomic DNA was isolated and then used for TCRbeta deep sequencing. The immunoSEQ assay, provided as a commercial service, was used for both TCRbeta CDR3 sequencing and the initial data processing. On the authors' methods: Reads were demultiplexed, adapter and primer sequences removed, similar clones merged by frequency-ratio clustering, and V, D, J genes annotated with IMGT. Entries here come from immuneACCESS through TCRdb and include only in-frame sequences with V and J called. Some clones fail to appear in such tables; in the studies checked, an unresolved V gene covers under half of the shortfall, and the cause of the remainder is unknown. That table is the source of V, J and clone size, and D and trimming were worked out from the DNA. The sample includes about 13,000 clones, with 78% observed a single time. Of the sample, 32% is held by the ten largest clones.

For sorting, staining was performed with anti-CD3, anti-CD4, anti-CD8 and a Vbeta20 antibody from the IOTest Beta Mark kit on a FACSAria III, and a purity above 99% was achieved. Peripheral blood was collected in sodium heparin tubes and mononuclear cells were isolated by Ficoll-Paque PLUS density gradient centrifugation. CD4+ Vbeta20+, CD4+ Vbeta20-, and CD8+ T cell fractions were FACS-sorted before TCRbeta deep sequencing. From its cysteine to its phenylalanine, the CDR3 spans 13 amino acids. This entry keeps only the CDR3 DNA: 39 bases, framed from base 1. V is cut back by 8 bases and J by 1 base, with 5 bases in the junction unmatched. The germline V gene (reference sequence) supplies CDR1 LNHDA and CDR2 SQIVND.

The TCR was taken from a male patient aged 50 to 59 with chronic graft-versus-host disease. After a transplant, some T cells may be the graft donor's own cells. The sequenced sample was Vbeta20-negative CD4+ T cells from blood. The cell subset or site label, read with the paper, signifies: CD4+ T cells sorted as TCR Vbeta20 negative by flow cytometry. The sequence joins TRBV19 to TRBJ2-7, with 7 bases matching TRBD2. The bases read TGTGCCAGTGGGAGGGAGGGATCCTACGAGCAGTACTTC. Its translation reads: CASGREGSYEQYF.